This is a list of T cell receptor beta chains from one sample in a study of blood T cell repertoires in COVID-19. The data were produced by immunoSEQ multiplex PCR, yet TCRdb's version contains in-frame clones alone and is incomplete. The profile shows around 140,000 clones, about 86% of them singletons. The sample was PBMCs or T cells enriched from blood (not recorded which). These receptors all come from a middle-aged man with acute COVID-19. CDR3s include the opening cysteine and the closing phenylalanine or tryptophan. D genes are given only for firm matches. Only some rows state a clone size, as once, few, many or a class for expanded clones.

J gene	D gene	clone size	V gene	CDR3 DNA	CDR3 protein
TRBJ2-7	TRBD1	-	TRBV7-9	TGTGCCAGCAGGAGTGGACAGGTCTACGAGCAGTACTTC	CASRSGQVYEQYF
TRBJ2-3	-	-	TRBV6-5	TGTGCCAGCAGCCCCGGGACAGATACGCAGTATTTT	CASSPGTDTQYF
TRBJ2-3	TRBD2	-	TRBV5-4	TGTGCCAGCAGCCAGATAGCGGGTGGGAGGGATACGCAGTATTTT	CASSQIAGGRDTQYF
TRBJ2-7	-	-	TRBV6-5	TGTGCCAGCAGTTACCGAACGGACTCCGAGCAGTACTTC	CASSYRTDSEQYF
TRBJ2-1	TRBD2	-	TRBV4-2	TGTGCCAGCAGCCAAGAGGGGCGGGAGGCCAGTGAGCAGTTCTTC	CASSQEGREASEQFF
TRBJ2-3	TRBD2	-	TRBV19	TGTGCCAGTAGTGGGACTAGCGGGAGGTCCTTCTTT	CASSGTSGRSFF
TRBJ2-7	-	-	TRBV7-3	TGTGCCAGCAGCTTAAACGGGGGTTCCTACGAGCAGTACTTC	CASSLNGGSYEQYF
TRBJ2-3	TRBD2	-	TRBV27	TGTGCCAGCAGCTCCCTCAGCGGGAGCGGCGGGGAAGATACGCAGTATTTT	CASSSLSGSGGEDTQYF
TRBJ2-2	-	once	TRBV7-9	TGTGCCAGCAGCTTAGGGCAGGTTTCCACCGGGGAGCTGTTTTTT	CASSLGQVSTGELFF
TRBJ2-5	TRBD2	-	TRBV5-1	TGCGCCAGCAGCTTGGGAACCGGGGGGGCGACACAAGAGACCCAGTACTTC	CASSLGTGGATQETQYF
TRBJ1-1	-	-	TRBV19	TGTGCCAGTAACTCCGGGGGGCAGAACACTGAAGCTTTCTTT	CASNSGGQNTEAFF
TRBJ1-1	-	-	TRBV5-6	TGTGCCAGCAGCCTATACAGGGAGGGGGCTTTCTTT	CASSLYREGAFF
TRBJ1-3	-	once	TRBV11-2	TGTGCCAGTCTCTCCTTCGTGGGAAACACCATATATTTT	CASLSFVGNTIYF
TRBJ2-5	TRBD2	-	TRBV7-2	TGTGCCAGCAGCGCAACCGGGACTAGCGGGAGTAGGTCCCAGTACTTC	CASSATGTSGSRSQYF
TRBJ1-3	-	-	TRBV6-5	TGTGCCAGCAGTTATGGGACCGGGGGTGGAAACACCATATATTTT	CASSYGTGGGNTIYF
TRBJ1-6	-	once	TRBV6-5	TGTGCCAGCAGTCCCCGGGGGAATAATTCACCCCTCCACTTT	CASSPRGNNSPLHF
TRBJ2-7	-	-	TRBV28	TGTGCCAGCAGCCAGGGGCCTATGTACGAGCAGTACTTC	CASSQGPMYEQYF
TRBJ2-6	TRBD1	-	TRBV7-9	TGTGCCAGCAGAGCTTTCGGGACAGGGGTTGGAGGGGCCAACGTCCTGACTTTC	CASRAFGTGVGGANVLTF
TRBJ2-2	TRBD1	-	TRBV9	TGTGCCAGCAGCGTAGTGACAGGGGGCACCGGGGAGCTGTTTTTT	CASSVVTGGTGELFF
TRBJ2-3	TRBD2	-	TRBV5-1	TGCGCCAGCAGCCTGGGACTAGCGGGGCATGACGGCACAGATACGCAGTATTTT	CASSLGLAGHDGTDTQYF
TRBJ1-5	TRBD1	-	TRBV10-3	TGTGCCATCAGCGGGACAGGGGGAAATCAGCCCCAGCATTTT	CAISGTGGNQPQHF
TRBJ2-5	TRBD2	once	TRBV7-9	TGTGCCAGCAGCTTAGCGGCCGCTAGCGGGGAGACGCTCCAAGAGACCCAGTACTTC	CASSLAAASGETLQETQYF
TRBJ2-2	-	few	TRBV5-1	TGCGCCAGCAGCTCCCTGTCGGGCGGGGAGCTGTTTTTT	CASSSLSGGELFF